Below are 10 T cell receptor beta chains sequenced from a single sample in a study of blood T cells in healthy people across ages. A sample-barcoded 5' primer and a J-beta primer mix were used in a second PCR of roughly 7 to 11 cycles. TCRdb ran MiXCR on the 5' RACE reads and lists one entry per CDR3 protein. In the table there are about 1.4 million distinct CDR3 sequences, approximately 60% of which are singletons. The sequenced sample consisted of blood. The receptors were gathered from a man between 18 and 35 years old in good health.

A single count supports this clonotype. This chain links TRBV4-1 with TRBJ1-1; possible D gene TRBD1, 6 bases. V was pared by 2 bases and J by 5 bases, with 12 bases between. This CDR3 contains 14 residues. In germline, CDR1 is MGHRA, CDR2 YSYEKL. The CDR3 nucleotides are TGCGCCAGCAGCCAAAAAACAGGGTATACTGAAGCTTTCTTT. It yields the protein CASSQKTGYTEAFF.

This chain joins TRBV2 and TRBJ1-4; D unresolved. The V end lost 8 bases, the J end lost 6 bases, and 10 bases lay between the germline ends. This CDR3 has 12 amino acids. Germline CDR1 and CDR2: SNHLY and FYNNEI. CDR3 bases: TGTGCCAGCCAGGCTGTCGATGAAAAACTGTTTTTT. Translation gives CASQAVDEKLFF. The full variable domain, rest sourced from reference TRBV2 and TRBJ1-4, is EPEVTQTPSHQVTQMGQEVILRCVPISNHLYFYWYRQILGQKVEFLVSFYNNEISEKSEIFDDQFSVERPDGSNFTLKIRSTKLEDSAMYFCASQAVDEKLFFGSGTQLSVL.

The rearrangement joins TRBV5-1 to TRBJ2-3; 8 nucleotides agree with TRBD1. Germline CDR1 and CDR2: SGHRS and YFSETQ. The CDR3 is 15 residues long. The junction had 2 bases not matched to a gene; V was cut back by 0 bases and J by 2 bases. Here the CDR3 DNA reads TGCGCCAGCAGCTTGGACAGGGGGGACACAGATACGCAGTATTTT. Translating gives CASSLDRGDTDTQYF.

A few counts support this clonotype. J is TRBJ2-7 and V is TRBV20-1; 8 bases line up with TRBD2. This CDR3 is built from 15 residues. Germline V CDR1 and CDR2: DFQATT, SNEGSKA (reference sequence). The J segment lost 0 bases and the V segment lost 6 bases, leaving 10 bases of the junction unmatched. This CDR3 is CSAHPLGTSSYEQYF. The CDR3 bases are TGCAGTGCCCATCCACTCGGGACTAGCTCCTACGAGCAGTACTTC.

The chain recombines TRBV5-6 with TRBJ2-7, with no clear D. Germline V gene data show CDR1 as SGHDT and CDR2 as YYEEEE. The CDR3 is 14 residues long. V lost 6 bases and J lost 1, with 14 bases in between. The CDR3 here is CASKDGGNSYEQYF. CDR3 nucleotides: TGTGCCAGCAAGGACGGTGGGAATTCCTACGAGCAGTACTTC.

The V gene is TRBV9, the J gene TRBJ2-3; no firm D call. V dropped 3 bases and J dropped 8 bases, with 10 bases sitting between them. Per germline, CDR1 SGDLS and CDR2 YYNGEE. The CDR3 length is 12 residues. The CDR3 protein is CASSAMDGTQYF. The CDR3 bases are TGTGCCAGCAGCGCAATGGATGGTACGCAGTATTTT.

CDR3 in amino acids: CSAPSDAPYEQYF. CDR3 in DNA: TGCAGTGCCCCGAGCGACGCACCCTACGAGCAGTACTTC. The V call is TRBV20-1, the J call TRBJ2-7, with D unresolved. The V gene's germline CDR1 is DFQATT and CDR2 SNEGSKA (reference sequence). CDR3 length: 13 amino acids. Between the trimmed V and J ends, which lost 6 bases and 2 bases, there was a span of 14 bases.

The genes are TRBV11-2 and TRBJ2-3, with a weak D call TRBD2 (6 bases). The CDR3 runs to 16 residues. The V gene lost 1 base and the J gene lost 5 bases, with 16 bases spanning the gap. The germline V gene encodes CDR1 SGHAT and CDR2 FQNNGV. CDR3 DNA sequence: TGTGCCAGCAGCTTAGGGATTAGCGGAAAGATAGATACGCAGTATTTT. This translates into CASSLGISGKIDTQYF.

The CDR3 reads CASSQAFGPPYEQYF. CDR3 nucleotides: TGCGCCAGCAGCCAAGCCTTCGGTCCCCCCTACGAGCAGTACTTC. The gene calls are TRBV4-1 and TRBJ2-7; D gene unclear. CDR1 and CDR2 (germline): MGHRA, YSYEKL. The CDR3 runs to 15 residues. Trimming removed 1 base at V and 2 bases at J, with 12 bases between.

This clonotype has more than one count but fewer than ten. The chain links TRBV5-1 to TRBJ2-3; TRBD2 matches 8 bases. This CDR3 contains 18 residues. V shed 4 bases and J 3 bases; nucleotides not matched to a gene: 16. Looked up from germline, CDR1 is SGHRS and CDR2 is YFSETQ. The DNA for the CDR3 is TGCGCCAGCAGCCCCCAGGGTCTGAGCGGGAGAGCTACAGATACGCAGTATTTT. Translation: CASSPQGLSGRATDTQYF.